What follows describes a single TCR beta chain. No cognate antigen has been identified for it. One base away there is no much larger clone; base qualities are not given. Receptors were amplified or captured by the immunoSEQ multiplex PCR assay. For TCR sequencing, RNA was extracted from every sample and reverse transcribed into cDNA to serve as template. SuperScript III was used for first-strand cDNA synthesis, primed with a 2:1 mix of oligo-dT and random hexamers. A synthetic immune receptor repertoire was used to gauge amplification bias, and whatever bias remained was removed computationally. The original pipeline was this. Raw reads were preprocessed to remove errors, and CDR3 was defined according to IMGT conventions as the region from the conserved cysteine to phenylalanine. Clonality was calculated as 1 minus Shannon entropy normalized by log2 of the number of productive unique TCRs. Whether scalp clones were CD4 or CD8 was inferred by matching scalp TCRbeta sequences against CD4 and CD8 repertoires sorted from blood. In its TCRdb copy, this immuneACCESS table keeps in-frame sequences only and misses some clones. Where compared with another copy, unresolved V genes explain less than half of these, and the others have no known cause. From that table come the V and J calls and clone size; the DNA was used to work out D and trimming. In all, the sample holds roughly 150,000 clones, and about 89% of those were seen once. The ten largest clones add up to roughly 16% of the sample.

This entry belongs to a study of CD8+ T cells in alopecia areata (dated by TCRdb to between 2017 and 2018). Concerning the study at large: Treated patients were enrolled in an open-label pilot trial of oral tofacitinib at 5 to 10 mg twice daily for moderate-to-severe alopecia areata. TCRbeta CDR3 regions were amplified by immunoSEQ multiplex PCR with 35 Vbeta forward and 13 Jbeta reverse primers. High-throughput TCRbeta sequencing was used to examine T cell clonal expansion in alopecia areata in both the C3H/HeJ mouse model and human patients. Scalp tissue and sorted CD4+ and CD8+ peripheral blood T cells from patchy and totalis/universalis alopecia areata patients and from healthy controls were covered by human TCRbeta sequencing. Tofacitinib was administered for 6 to 18 months, and 6 months of follow-up off drug were then conducted to assess delayed response and recurrence. The RNA source kit depended on sample type: the PAXgene miRNA kit for fixed scalp, the miRNeasy kit for PBMCs, and the RNeasy kit for mouse skin. Clonality in the scalp was compared among normal scalp (n=4), patchy alopecia areata scalp (n=8), and alopecia totalis/universalis scalp (n=8). Biopsies were taken from tofacitinib-treated patients at baseline and at 4 and 24 weeks of treatment, and a later scalp biopsy was taken in several of the tofacitinib-treated patients. Summary of the overall study and its limitations: Unlike mouse skin, where gammadelta T cells dominate, normal human skin contains resident alphabeta T cells that get sequenced too, which complicates analysis of the scalp TCR repertoire. Compared with normal scalp, lesional scalp, particularly in alopecia totalis/universalis, had higher clonality and more expanded CD8+ clones, which suggests antigenic drive. Compared with mice, TCR sequences shared between patients were less clear, possibly partly because of HLA diversity across the patient population.

The time point label here, explained by the study, means: baseline before oral tofacitinib. Peripheral blood and lesional scalp punch biopsies were obtained from patients with alopecia areata. PBMCs were isolated by density centrifugation and stained for CD3, CD4 and CD8, and CD4+ and CD8+ T cells were sorted on a FACSAria. Including cysteine and phenylalanine, the CDR3 has 15 amino acids. Only the CDR3 DNA is retained, 45 bases long and in frame from the first base. The V and J ends are trimmed by 6 bases and 1 base, leaving 14 bases between them. CDR1 ENHRY and CDR2 SYGVKD are derived from the germline V gene.

The starting material was CD8+ T cells sorted from blood, obtained at week 0. The TCR originated in a human donor with alopecia areata. Rearrangement joined TRBV10-3 to TRBJ2-3, and TRBD2 may be the D gene, going by 6 matching bases. The CDR3: CAISVSGVGTDTQYF. The sequence in DNA is TGTGCCATCAGCGTTTCGGGGGTCGGCACAGATACGCAGTATTTT.